The 25 T cell receptor beta chains listed next were all sequenced from one sample in a study of blood T cell repertoires in COVID-19. Here immunoSEQ multiplex PCR was the method, and the copy in TCRdb shows in-frame clones only, minus some. This sample has approximately 250,000 clones; approximately 86% occur once, and the top ten carry about 8.8%. The sample was peripheral blood. The origin of the receptors is a man aged 35 to 55 with active or convalescent COVID-19.

The rearrangement links TRBV11-2 to TRBJ2-3; D is perhaps TRBD1 (6 bases). Germline values: CDR1 SGHAT, CDR2 FQNNGV. The CDR3 totals 15 residues. Trimming left V 3 bases short and J 2 bases short, with 12 bases between. This CDR3 is CASSFGTGNTDTQYF. CDR3 DNA: TGTGCCAGCAGCTTCGGAACAGGGAACACAGATACGCAGTATTTT.

V is TRBV29-1 and J is TRBJ1-3, with D uncertain. The CDR3 has 13 amino acids. V shed 5 bases and J shed 0 bases, with 8 bases lying between them. Germline CDR1 reads SQVTM; CDR2 reads ANQGSEA. CDR3 in amino acids: CSVLSLSGNTIYF. The CDR3 DNA reads TGCAGCGTTCTCAGTCTCTCTGGAAACACCATATATTTT.

The V and J genes are TRBV4-1 and TRBJ2-1, with D possibly matching TRBD1 (6 bases). The CDR3 is 12 amino acids. The germline V gene encodes CDR1 MGHRA and CDR2 YSYEKL. V lost 3 bases and J 8 bases, leaving 8 bases between the germline ends. This CDR3 is CASSHRGDEQFF. DNA for the CDR3: TGCGCCAGCAGCCACAGGGGCGATGAGCAGTTCTTC.

About this clone itself: Other nucleotide sequences from this sample produce the same CDR3. The gene calls are TRBV5-1 and TRBJ1-5; D might be TRBD1 (5 bases). Trimming cost V 0 bases and J 2 bases, with 6 bases left between them. The germline CDR1 and CDR2 sequences are SGHRS and YFSETQ. The CDR3 consists of 14 residues. The CDR3 loop reads CASSLGGGNQPQHF. The CDR3 DNA follows: TGCGCCAGCAGCTTGGGGGGCGGCAATCAGCCCCAGCATTTT.

This clone was seen only a few times. The V and J genes are TRBV19 and TRBJ2-1, with TRBD1 matching 11 bases. CDR1 and CDR2 (germline): LNHDA, SQIVND (reference sequence). The CDR3 length is 16 residues. V dropped 1 base and J dropped 7; count of bases not matched to a gene: 6. CDR3 region: CASSIGDRGLGNEQFF. The CDR3 nucleotides are TGTGCCAGTAGTATAGGGGACAGGGGGTTGGGGAATGAGCAGTTCTTC.

The chain combines TRBV11-2 with TRBJ1-2; 9 bases align to TRBD1. Trimming took 5 bases from V and 12 from J; bases not matched to a gene: 4. The germline V gene has CDR1 SGHAT and CDR2 FQNNGV. The length of the CDR3 is 11 residues. CDR3: CASSPGQGNTF. For the CDR3, the DNA is TGTGCCAGCAGCCCCGGACAGGGGAACACCTTC.

The J gene is TRBJ1-2, the V gene TRBV2; 8 positions agree with TRBD1. CDR1 is SNHLY, CDR2 FYNNEI, per germline. V trimming: 7 bases; J trimming: 3 bases; junction bases outside the gene matches: 4. The CDR3 length is 13 residues. The CDR3 sequence: CASKPGGYYGYTF. The CDR3 DNA reads TGTGCCAGCAAGCCAGGGGGCTACTATGGCTACACCTTC.

This rearrangement joins TRBV14 to TRBJ2-3, with D possibly matching TRBD1 (7 bases). Trimming shortened V by 1 base and J by 3 bases, and 14 bases separated the two germline ends. CDR1 and CDR2 from the germline V gene are SGHDN and FVKESK. CDR3 length: 16 residues. The CDR3 sequence is CASSQVMTGRTDTQYF. The CDR3 DNA is TGTGCCAGCAGCCAAGTCATGACAGGGAGGACAGATACGCAGTATTTT.

The CDR3 loop is CAWSWAQIRSSGANVLTF. CDR3 coding DNA: TGTGCCTGGAGTTGGGCGCAAATCAGAAGCTCTGGGGCCAACGTCCTGACTTTC. The rearrangement links TRBV30 to TRBJ2-6, with D unclear. The CDR3 is made up of 18 amino acids. Deletions cut 2 bases from V and 0 bases from J, with 17 bases between. CDR1 GTSNPN and CDR2 SVGIG come from the germline V gene (reference sequence).

This clone was detected once. The V gene is TRBV11-2, the J gene TRBJ2-7, with a weak D call TRBD1 (6 bases). With 1 base removed from V and 4 bases from J, the gap between germline ends came to 8 bases. In germline, CDR1 is SGHAT, CDR2 FQNNGV. This CDR3 region has 13 residues. CDR3 region: CASSLGTAYEQYF. As DNA, the CDR3 is TGTGCCAGCAGCTTAGGGACAGCTTACGAGCAGTACTTC.

CDR3 region: CASSWQGLGEKLFF. CDR3 in DNA: TGTGCCAGTAGTTGGCAGGGCCTAGGTGAAAAACTGTTTTTT. The chain is built from TRBV19 and TRBJ1-4; TRBD1 is a possible D gene (5 bases). CDR3 length: 14 amino acids. V lost 5 bases and J 7 bases, leaving 14 bases between the germline ends. The germline V gene encodes CDR1 LNHDA and CDR2 SQIVND (reference sequence).

The chain employs TRBV24-1 and TRBJ2-1; D remains ambiguous. The CDR3 has 11 amino acids. Between the trimmed V and J ends, which lost 7 bases and 10 bases, there was a span of 10 bases. Germline V gives CDR1 KGHDR, CDR2 SFDVKD. CDR3 sequence reads: CATSDSWEQFF. In DNA, the CDR3 is TGTGCCACCAGCGATAGCTGGGAGCAGTTCTTC.

CDR3 sequence (DNA): TGTGCCAGCAGTGAATTAGGGGTAGCAGGCTACACCTTC. Translating gives CASSELGVAGYTF. The chain links TRBV6-1 to TRBJ1-2, with TRBD1 as a possible D gene (5 bases). The CDR3 loop spans 13 amino acids. Germline V gives CDR1 MNHNS, CDR2 SASEGT. The V end lost 2 bases, the J end lost 8 bases, and 12 bases lay between the germline ends.

This chain uses TRBV5-4 with TRBJ1-2; no firm D call. Trimming removed 4 bases at V and 0 bases at J, with 4 bases between. The CDR3 has 12 residues. The germline V gene has CDR1 SGHNT and CDR2 YYREEE (reference sequence). DNA of the CDR3: TGTGCCAGCAGCCCCTCTAACTATGGCTACACCTTC. It yields the protein CASSPSNYGYTF. Drawing the rest from reference TRBV5-4 and TRBJ1-2, the complete variable domain is ETGVTQSPTHLIKTRGQQVTLRCSSQSGHNTVSWYQQALGQGPQFIFQYYREEENGRGNFPPRFSGLQFPNYSSELNVNALELDDSALYLCASSPSNYGYTFGSGTRLTVV.

The V gene is TRBV10-2, the J gene TRBJ1-2; maybe TRBD1 (5 bases). Germline assignment: CDR1 WSHSY and CDR2 SAAADI. This CDR3 is built from 17 residues. The V end was cut by 0 bases, the J end by 0 bases, with 14 bases between. The CDR3 reads CASSESLTAFTNYGYTF. The CDR3 nucleotides read TGCGCCAGCAGTGAGTCCTTGACAGCGTTTACTAACTATGGCTACACCTTC.

In DNA form, the CDR3 reads TGTGCCAGCAGTTTATTAGGGAAAGGGGGTGAAAAACTGTTTTTT. Its protein product is CASSLLGKGGEKLFF. J is TRBJ1-4 and V is TRBV28, with D maybe TRBD1 (6 bases). This CDR3 has 15 residues. Germline V gene sequence: CDR1 MDHEN, CDR2 SYDVKM. Trimming left V 1 base short and J 7 bases short, with 13 bases between.

The chain uses TRBV3-1 (or the pseudogene TRBV3-2) and TRBJ2-5; D ambiguous. This CDR3 is 11 amino acids long. The germline V and J ends were trimmed by 6 bases and 7 bases, with 9 bases remaining between them. Germline CDR1 and CDR2: LGHDT and YNNKEL (reference sequence). CDR3 DNA sequence: TGTGCCAGCAGTCTACGTGGGACCCAGTACTTC. This encodes CASSLRGTQYF.

The chain couples TRBV27 to TRBJ2-1, with 10 bases aligning to TRBD2. The CDR3 has 15 residues. The J segment lost 7 bases and the V segment lost 2 bases, leaving 5 bases of the junction unmatched. Germline V lookup: CDR1 MNHEY, CDR2 SMNVEV (reference sequence). CDR3 in amino acids: CASSLTSGKVNEQFF. CDR3 nucleotides: TGTGCCAGCAGTTTAACTAGCGGGAAAGTGAATGAGCAGTTCTTC.

The rearrangement joins TRBV2 to TRBJ1-1; D is unresolved. Germline V gene data show CDR1 as SNHLY and CDR2 as FYNNEI. This CDR3 is 12 amino acids long. Trimming left V 7 bases short and J 1 base short, with 7 bases between. In DNA form, the CDR3 reads TGTGCCAGCAACGAGGGGAACACTGAAGCTTTCTTT. This sequence encodes CASNEGNTEAFF.

The V gene is TRBV12-5, the J gene TRBJ1-6; D gene unclear. This CDR3 region has 18 residues. V dropped 1 base and J dropped 0 bases, with 13 bases sitting between them. From germline, CDR1 is LGHNT and CDR2 FRNRAP. CDR3 sequence (DNA): TGTGCTAGTGGTTTGGATCTAGACGACCTCTCCTATAATTCACCCCTCCACTTT. This gives the protein CASGLDLDDLSYNSPLHF.

The V call is TRBV28, the J call TRBJ1-5; 10 positions match TRBD1. CDR3 length equals 15 residues. CDR1 MDHEN and CDR2 SYDVKM come from the germline V gene. V lost 6 bases to trimming and J lost 3 bases; unmatched junction nucleotides: 5. The CDR3 here is CASRRQGAINQPQHF. The DNA for the CDR3 is TGTGCCAGCAGACGACAGGGGGCGATCAATCAGCCCCAGCATTTT.

The chain uses TRBV20-1 and TRBJ1-5, with unresolved D. Trimming took 3 bases from V and 2 from J, leaving 11 bases between them. This CDR3 is 14 amino acids long. Germline V gene data show CDR1 as DFQATT and CDR2 as SNEGSKA (reference sequence). CDR3 DNA: TGCAGTGCTAGTTTGCACTCTGGCAATCAGCCCCAGCATTTT. It encodes CSASLHSGNQPQHF.

A single count supports this clone. This chain uses TRBV12-3 or TRBV12-4 with TRBJ1-5, with D maybe TRBD1 (5 bases). Trimming took 4 bases from V and 9 from J, leaving 10 bases between them. The CDR3 runs to 12 residues. DNA for the CDR3: TGTGCCAGCAGTTCGGGGGTTTGGCCCCAGCATTTT. Amino acids: CASSSGVWPQHF.

The chain links TRBV18 to TRBJ2-2; D may be TRBD1 (6 bases). Between the trimmed V and J ends, which lost 5 bases and 1 base, there was a span of 11 bases. The germline V gene encodes CDR1 KGHSH and CDR2 LQKENI. The CDR3 contains 15 residues. CDR3 bases: TGTGCCAGCTCAGGACAGAGGGAGAACACCGGGGAGCTGTTTTTT. It specifies CASSGQRENTGELFF.

The J gene is TRBJ2-7, the V gene TRBV18; 7 nucleotides match TRBD2. Germline-derived CDR1 and CDR2 are KGHSH and LQKENI. The J segment lost 5 bases and the V segment lost 0 bases, leaving 4 bases of the junction unmatched. The CDR3 length is 14 residues. The CDR3 DNA reads as TGTGCCAGCTCACCACCTAACAGCGGGAACGAGCAGTACTTC. It is translated as CASSPPNSGNEQYF.